These 32 T cell receptor beta chains share one sample of origin, sequenced in a study of blood T cells in healthy people across ages. The second PCR ran roughly 6 to 11 cycles with a sample-barcoded 5' primer and J-beta primers. MiXCR was run by TCRdb on the 5' RACE reads, yielding one entry per CDR3 protein. The sample carries approximately 760,000 distinct CDR3 sequences, around 25% recorded once. The same sample was also studied in work on T cells of mothers and their children.

Sequencing was done on a sample of blood. These receptors came from a boy between 10 and 17 years old in good health.

The chain joins TRBV5-1 to TRBJ2-1; no firm D call. Germline assignment: CDR1 SGHRS and CDR2 YFSETQ. V was cut by 3 bases and J by 4 bases, with 5 bases left in between. The CDR3 is 12 residues long. CDR3 nucleotides: TGCGCCAGCAGCTACGCATACAATGAGCAGTTCTTC. Amino acid sequence: CASSYAYNEQFF. The whole variable domain, remainder taken from reference TRBV5-1 and TRBJ2-1, is KAGVTQTPRYLIKTRGQQVTLSCSPISGHRSVSWYQQTPGQGLQFLFEYFSETQRNKGNFPGRFSGRQFSNSRSEMNVSTLELGDSALYLCASSYAYNEQFFGPGTRLTVL.

This chain uses TRBV20-1 with TRBJ2-7; D assignment may be TRBD1 or TRBD2 (6 bases each). The germline V gene has CDR1 DFQATT and CDR2 SNEGSKA (reference sequence). The V end lost 2 bases, the J end lost 5 bases, and 19 bases lay between the germline ends. The CDR3 extends over 15 amino acids. The CDR3 is CSARPYREVGHEQYF. The CDR3 DNA sequence: TGCAGTGCTAGACCCTACAGGGAGGTGGGGCACGAGCAGTACTTC.

This sequence joins TRBV3-1 and TRBJ2-5; 10 bases are a match to TRBD2. Germline V CDR1 and CDR2: LGHDT, YNNKEL (reference sequence). J gave up 3 bases and V 6 bases, and 10 bases lay outside the gene matches. This CDR3 has 16 residues. CDR3 protein: CASSQPFLAGEETQYF. The CDR3 nucleotides read TGTGCCAGCAGTCAGCCTTTCCTAGCGGGAGAAGAGACCCAGTACTTC.

The chain couples TRBV19 to TRBJ1-3; D gene ambiguous. The germline gives CDR1 LNHDA, CDR2 SQIVND (reference sequence). The CDR3 is made up of 15 amino acids. Trimming removed 3 bases from V and 0 bases from J, with 9 bases in between. The DNA for the CDR3 is TGTGCCAGTAGTATTCAGGACCACTCTGGAAACACCATATATTTT. Translating gives CASSIQDHSGNTIYF.

The V and J genes are TRBV2 and TRBJ1-5; the D is unclear. Germline V gene data show CDR1 as SNHLY and CDR2 as FYNNEI. Deletions cut 1 base from V and 4 bases from J, with 11 bases between. The CDR3 is made up of 15 amino acids. The CDR3 nucleotides are TGTGCCAGCAGTGAAGGATCAGGCCGAAATCAGCCCCAGCATTTT. Its protein is CASSEGSGRNQPQHF.

This chain uses TRBV29-1 with TRBJ2-5, with D possibly matching TRBD1 (6 bases). Germline assignment: CDR1 SQVTM and CDR2 ANQGSEA. The CDR3 is 19 amino acids. Trimming cost V 0 bases and J 6 bases, with 29 bases left between them. The CDR3 coding sequence is TGCAGCGTTGAAGATCTCCGGTGGGGGCCAGACGCGGGTCAAAAGACCCAGTACTTC. Translation: CSVEDLRWGPDAGQKTQYF. Complete variable domain (other parts from reference TRBV29-1 and TRBJ2-5): SAVISQKPSRDICQRGTSLTIQCQVDSQVTMMFWYRQQPGQSLTLIATANQGSEATYESGFVIDKFPISRPNLTFSTLTVSNMSPEDSSIYLCSVEDLRWGPDAGQKTQYFGPGTRLLVL.

This clonotype has a handful of counts. The genes are TRBV29-1 and TRBJ2-5, with 16 bases aligning to TRBD2. The J call could be wrong; TRBJ2-1 is a better fit for the DNA end. Germline CDR1 SQVTM, CDR2 ANQGSEA. CDR3 size: 22 residues. The CDR3 sequence is CSVEGKASGPGLAGGRYNEQFF. For the CDR3, the DNA is TGCAGCGTTGAAGGAAAAGCCTCAGGGCCGGGACTAGCGGGAGGGCGCTACAATGAGCAGTTCTTC.

In its sample, this clonotype was seen a few times. The J gene is TRBJ2-3, the V gene TRBV6-4; 12 bases map to TRBD2. The germline gives CDR1 MRHNA, CDR2 SNTAGT. The length of the CDR3 is 18 residues. The V segment lost 0 bases and the J segment 1 base; nucleotides outside the gene matches: 5. CDR3 sequence (DNA): TGTGCCAGCAGTGACTCGAGACTAGCGGGAGCCGGCACAGATACGCAGTATTTT. The encoded protein is CASSDSRLAGAGTDTQYF.

The chain recombines TRBV24-1 with TRBJ2-3; 8 bases are a match to TRBD2. V shed 5 bases, J shed 5 bases, and the junction held 5 bases outside the gene matches. This CDR3 is 14 amino acids long. The germline V gene encodes CDR1 KGHDR and CDR2 SFDVKD. DNA of the CDR3: TGTGCCACCAGTGTTTCCGGGGGGGTAGATACGCAGTATTTT. Protein product: CATSVSGGVDTQYF.

V and J are TRBV25-1 and TRBJ2-5; 8 bases match TRBD1. The DNA end favors TRBJ2-1, so the J call may be wrong. Germline CDR1 reads MGHDK; CDR2 reads SYGVNS. The CDR3 is made up of 15 amino acids. CDR3 sequence reads: CASSDMGTGDNEQFF. The CDR3 nucleotides read TGTGCCAGCAGTGACATGGGGACAGGAGACAATGAGCAGTTCTTC.

There are many counts of this clonotype. J is TRBJ2-2 and V is TRBV28, with D maybe TRBD1 (6 bases). Germline CDR1 MDHEN, CDR2 SYDVKM. Trimming pared 6 bases from V and 7 bases from J, leaving 12 bases between. The CDR3 contains 13 residues. CDR3 sequence (DNA): TGTGCCAGCAGCAGGGGTGAGGACGGGGAGCTGTTTTTT. Protein: CASSRGEDGELFF.

This clonotype came up a few times. This chain joins TRBV7-3 and TRBJ2-1, with D maybe TRBD1 (5 bases). The germline V gene encodes CDR1 SGHTA and CDR2 FQGTGA. This CDR3 is 15 amino acids long. V lost 1 base, J lost 4 bases, and 11 bases lay in between. CDR3 amino acids: CASSLRQGSYNEQFF. The CDR3 region has the DNA TGTGCCAGCAGCTTAAGGCAGGGATCGTACAATGAGCAGTTCTTC.

This chain links TRBV7-8 with TRBJ2-1, with TRBD2 as a possible D gene (5 bases). V was pared by 4 bases and J by 4 bases, with 17 bases between. CDR1 SGHVS and CDR2 FQNEAQ come from the germline V gene. The CDR3 is 16 residues long. The CDR3 loop reads CASSYRPKGEYNEQFF. The CDR3 coding sequence is TGTGCCAGCAGCTACCGACCTAAGGGAGAGTACAATGAGCAGTTCTTC. The full variable domain, completed using reference TRBV7-8 and TRBJ2-1, is GAGVSQSPRYKVAKRGQDVALRCDPISGHVSLFWYQQALGQGPEFLTYFQNEAQLDKSGLPSDRFFAERPEGSVSTLKIQRTQQEDSAVYLCASSYRPKGEYNEQFFGPGTRLTVL.

The chain recombines TRBV29-1 with TRBJ2-1, with 14 bases matching TRBD2. V lost 6 bases to trimming and J lost 8 bases; unmatched junction nucleotides: 3. The CDR3 contains 13 residues. Germline V lookup: CDR1 SQVTM, CDR2 ANQGSEA. For the CDR3, the DNA is TGCAGCGTCGGGACTAGCGGGGGTTATGAGCAGTTCTTC. It specifies CSVGTSGGYEQFF.

V is TRBV7-9 and J is TRBJ2-4, with 7 bases that match TRBD1. The CDR3 spans 15 residues. The V and J ends lost 4 bases and 1 base, in that order; junction bases with no gene match: 4. Germline assignment: CDR1 SEHNR and CDR2 FQNEAQ (reference sequence). The CDR3 spells CASSSPTGAKNIQYF. The DNA for the CDR3 is TGTGCCAGCAGCTCCCCGACAGGGGCCAAAAACATTCAGTACTTC.

The chain employs TRBV6-1 and TRBJ1-4, with no clear D. This CDR3 comprises 14 residues. Germline V lookup: CDR1 MNHNS, CDR2 SASEGT. Trimming shortened V by 5 bases and J by 4 bases, and 11 bases separated the two germline ends. The CDR3 loop is CASSSVRSNEKLFF. The CDR3 DNA reads as TGTGCCAGCAGTAGTGTACGGAGTAATGAAAAACTGTTTTTT.

Only a few counts were recorded for this clonotype. The chain employs TRBV4-2 and TRBJ1-2; unclear D gene. Trimming removed 1 base from V and 8 bases from J, with 17 bases in between. CDR3 length: 15 residues. CDR1 and CDR2 (germline): LGHNA, YNFKEQ. The CDR3 loop reads CASSQGASNSGGYTF. The DNA for the CDR3 is TGTGCCAGCAGCCAAGGCGCCTCCAACTCGGGAGGCTACACCTTC.

The genes are TRBV3-1 and TRBJ2-5; maybe TRBD2 (6 bases). V was shortened by 2 bases and J by 5 bases, with 21 bases between the two germline ends. CDR1 is LGHDT, CDR2 YNNKEL, per germline (reference sequence). CDR3 size: 17 residues. The CDR3 DNA follows: TGTGCCAGCAGCCAACCCCTCGGTCACCTCCGGGGGGAGACCCAGTACTTC. It specifies CASSQPLGHLRGETQYF.

This clonotype was seen once. The CDR3 DNA is TGTGCCAGCAGTTTGGGGGTGGTAGGAACCCAGTACTTC. Amino acid sequence: CASSLGVVGTQYF. J is TRBJ2-5 and V is TRBV12-3 or TRBV12-4; possibly TRBD1 or TRBD2 for D (5 bases each). The CDR3 spans 13 residues. The V and J ends lost 3 bases and 8 bases respectively, with 13 bases between them.

This clonotype was recorded once. The CDR3 here is CASSEPSTDTQYF. In DNA, the CDR3 is TGTGCCAGTAGTGAACCCAGCACAGATACGCAGTATTTT. This chain joins TRBV19 and TRBJ2-3; D gene unclear. Germline CDR1 reads LNHDA; CDR2 reads SQIVND (reference sequence). V lost 5 bases and J lost 0, with 6 bases in between. The CDR3 is 13 residues long.

This clonotype was observed a few times. The chain joins TRBV2 to TRBJ1-4; D is possibly TRBD1 (6 bases). The CDR3 has 16 residues. Germline-derived CDR1 and CDR2 are SNHLY and FYNNEI. V was cut by 7 bases and J by 2 bases, with 17 bases left in between. The CDR3 DNA is TGTGCCAGCAAAAGCTCGCCAGGGGCGACTAATGAAAAACTGTTTTTT. Residues: CASKSSPGATNEKLFF.

A few counts support this clonotype. The chain employs TRBV6-7 and TRBJ2-7; no firm D call. TRBV6-7 is an ORF, and what it does is uncertain. There are 12 residues in the CDR3. V gave up 9 bases and J gave up 1 base, with 10 bases separating them. DNA for the CDR3: TGTGCCAGATCCTATTTATCCTACGAGCAGTACTTC. This sequence encodes CARSYLSYEQYF.

The chain employs TRBV5-1 and TRBJ2-1; 7 nucleotides align to TRBD2. From germline, CDR1 is SGHRS and CDR2 YFSETQ. The junction had 4 bases not matched to a gene; V was cut back by 0 bases and J by 4 bases. This CDR3 comprises 15 residues. The chain's CDR3 is CASSLERGKYNEQFF. In DNA, the CDR3 is TGCGCCAGCAGCTTGGAGCGGGGAAAATACAATGAGCAGTTCTTC.

The chain links TRBV7-8 to TRBJ2-1; 12 positions agree with TRBD2. The CDR3 is 16 amino acids. Germline lookup yields CDR1 SGHVS and CDR2 FQNEAQ. J was trimmed by 6 bases and V by 3 bases; bases with no gene match: 6. CDR3 protein: CASSFRLAGVVNEQFF. The CDR3 DNA sequence: TGTGCCAGCAGCTTTAGACTAGCGGGAGTTGTCAATGAGCAGTTCTTC. Looking up the rest from reference TRBV7-8 and TRBJ2-1 gives the full variable domain: GAGVSQSPRYKVAKRGQDVALRCDPISGHVSLFWYQQALGQGPEFLTYFQNEAQLDKSGLPSDRFFAERPEGSVSTLKIQRTQQEDSAVYLCASSFRLAGVVNEQFFGPGTRLTVL.

The CDR3 loop is CSAKELAGDETQYF. The CDR3 region has the DNA TGCAGTGCTAAGGAACTAGCGGGAGACGAGACCCAGTACTTC. This sequence joins TRBV20-1 and TRBJ2-1, with 11 bases that match TRBD2. The DNA matches TRBJ2-5 better at its end, which makes the J call doubtful. Germline V gene data show CDR1 as DFQATT and CDR2 as SNEGSKA (reference sequence). The CDR3 extends over 14 amino acids.

This chain connects TRBV6-5 to TRBJ2-5; the D is unclear. The tail of the sequence fits TRBJ2-1 better, so the J call may be wrong. The CDR3 contains 14 residues. In germline, CDR1 is MNHEY, CDR2 SVGAGI. The CDR3 DNA reads as TGTGCCAGCAGCTTTACTGACAACACTCCTGAGCAGTTCTTC. Its protein is CASSFTDNTPEQFF.

This clonotype was counted a few times. V gene TRBV12-3 or TRBV12-4 combines with J gene TRBJ2-2, with 9 bases aligning to TRBD1. The CDR3 has 16 residues. Trimming removed 1 base from V and 5 bases from J; junction bases left unmatched: 5. This CDR3 reads CASSLGTGANTGELFF. The CDR3 region has the DNA TGTGCCAGCAGTTTAGGGACAGGGGCTAATACCGGGGAGCTGTTTTTT.

J is TRBJ2-5 and V is TRBV6-1; D gene uncertain. Germline V lookup: CDR1 MNHNS, CDR2 SASEGT. This CDR3 has 15 amino acids. Trimming took 1 base from V and 2 from J, leaving 11 bases between them. The CDR3 is CASSEGSRPQETQYF. For the CDR3, the DNA is TGTGCCAGCAGTGAAGGTAGCAGACCACAAGAGACCCAGTACTTC.

Details on this clonotype: One end of the junction varies from germline; a read error may be responsible. The chain carries TRBV27 and TRBJ2-5, with D possibly called TRBD1 or TRBD2 (5 bases each). Germline lookup yields CDR1 MNHEY and CDR2 SMNVEV (reference sequence). The CDR3 runs 13 residues. The CDR3 DNA reads TGTGCCAGCAATTTATCTAGGGACGAGACCCAGTACTTC. Protein: CASNLSRDETQYF.

In its sample, this clonotype was seen a few times. This rearrangement joins TRBV12-3 or TRBV12-4 to TRBJ2-7; maybe TRBD1 (5 bases). The ends were cut back, 3 bases at V and 7 bases at J, with 13 bases in the middle. This CDR3 is built from 13 residues. The CDR3 nucleotides read TGTGCCAGCAGTTTTTGGGGCTCAAGGGAGCAGTACTTC. Amino acids: CASSFWGSREQYF.

V is TRBV9 and J is TRBJ1-5; no reliable D call. V lost 2 bases and J lost 6, with 9 bases in between. The V gene's germline CDR1 is SGDLS and CDR2 YYNGEE. The CDR3 length is 13 residues. CDR3 sequence: CASSVDPSQPQHF. The CDR3 coding sequence is TGTGCCAGCAGCGTCGATCCCTCTCAGCCCCAGCATTTT.

J is TRBJ2-5 and V is TRBV4-1; a possible D gene is TRBD2 (6 bases). This CDR3 has 16 residues. V lost 0 bases, J lost 4 bases, and 15 bases lay in between. Germline CDR1 and CDR2: MGHRA and YSYEKL. As DNA, the CDR3 is TGCGCCAGCAGCCAAGAACCTGCGGAGGGCCTAGAGACCCAGTACTTC. This gives the protein CASSQEPAEGLETQYF.